This T cell receptor beta chain was recovered during a study of blood T cell repertoires in COVID-19. Method: immunoSEQ multiplex PCR; TCRdb's copy keeps in-frame clones and lacks some. The data show fewer than 300,000 clones, 65% to 85% seen once. Followed over time, Seattle patients had been enrolled while infection was active. This sequence originates from a human donor with COVID-19, enrolled during active disease. The donor label of this sample is uncertain. Sequencing was performed on peripheral blood.

CDR3 residues: CASSLAPPGNTIYF. As DNA, the CDR3 is TGTGCCAGCAGCTTGGCTCCTCCTGGAAACACCATATATTTT. V and J are TRBV5-4 and TRBJ1-3; no clear D gene. The CDR3 is 14 residues long. CDR1 is SGHNT, CDR2 YYREEE, per germline (reference sequence). Trimming took 0 bases from V and 2 from J, leaving 6 bases between them.